The T cell receptor (beta chain) described here comes from a study of metastatic and nonmetastatic thyroid tumors. TCRdb ran MiXCR on the PCR reads. The sample carries approximately 20,000 clones, 20% to 25% recorded once. In this sample, this clone is medium-sized. No treatment had been given to any patient before thyroid surgery. Sample: tumor tissue. This TCR was sampled from a male donor with papillary thyroid cancer or a benign thyroid nodule (not recorded which). Some clones in this sample may be carry-over from other donors' samples.

The CDR3 loop is CASSRPGHKKETQYF. In DNA, the CDR3 is TGTGCCAGCAGTCGACCCGGGCATAAAAAAGAGACCCAGTACTTC. The chain employs TRBV6-2 or TRBV6-3 and TRBJ2-5; no firm D call. Germline V gene sequence: CDR1 MNHEY, CDR2 SVGEGT. Trimming took 5 bases from V and 3 from J, leaving 16 bases between them. This CDR3 region has 15 residues.